These 15 T cell receptor beta chains came from one sample sequenced in a study of beta chain features in type 1 diabetes. General study results and limits: Type 1 diabetes patients had TCRB CDR3s that were shorter (moderately but significantly so) in all four CD4+ subsets.

Expressed TCRB transcripts got sequenced, as all isolated RNA was reverse transcribed. The table came from immunoSEQ multiplex PCR; TCRdb's copy has only in-frame clones and leaves some out. The sample contains hundreds of thousands of clones, around 15% of which appear only once. What these receptors recognize is not known. Sequencing used naive CD4+ T cells from blood. These receptors all come from a man between 18 and 35 years old with type 1 diabetes.

V usage is TRBV28 and J usage is TRBJ2-3; 7 bases agree with TRBD2. With 10 bases clipped from V and 0 bases from J, the junction kept 7 bases outside the gene matches. Germline V lookup: CDR1 MDHEN, CDR2 SYDVKM. CDR3 size: 14 residues. The CDR3 loop is CAITWGGSTDTQYF. The CDR3 nucleotides read TGTGCCATCACATGGGGGGGAAGCACAGATACGCAGTATTTT.

This rearrangement joins TRBV9 to TRBJ1-1, with D tentatively TRBD1 (5 bases). In germline, CDR1 is SGDLS, CDR2 YYNGEE. This CDR3 has 18 amino acids. Trimming removed 0 bases at V and 3 bases at J, with 21 bases between. The CDR3 sequence: CASSVAGGAALGDTEAFF. The CDR3 DNA sequence: TGTGCCAGCAGCGTAGCCGGAGGGGCCGCCTTAGGGGACACTGAAGCTTTCTTT.

This clone was seen only a few times. At the DNA level, this CDR3 is encoded by other sequences in the same sample as well. The DNA of the CDR3 is TGTGCCAGCAGCGAGATCTACGAGCAGTACTTC. Translated: CASSEIYEQYF. V and J are TRBV2 and TRBJ2-7; no definite D call. This CDR3 is 11 amino acids long. CDR1 and CDR2 from the germline V gene are SNHLY and FYNNEI. The V end was cut by 6 bases, the J end by 3 bases, with 6 bases between.

This clone was detected only a few times. The chain recombines TRBV6-6 with TRBJ1-1, with unresolved D. The V gene's germline CDR1 is MNHNY and CDR2 SVGAGI (reference sequence). There are 13 residues in the CDR3. The V end was cut by 2 bases, the J end by 10 bases, with 14 bases between. DNA for the CDR3: TGTGCCAGCAGTTACGAGGAATTACTTGGAGCTTTCTTT. Its translation is CASSYEELLGAFF.

This clone was counted only a few times. The genes are TRBV19 and TRBJ1-5; 9 bases map to TRBD1. Germline CDR1 is LNHDA and CDR2 is SQIVND (reference sequence). Germline trimming cut 3 bases from V and 2 bases from J; bases unmatched to any gene: 5. The CDR3 is 16 amino acids. This CDR3 is CASSIPRQGGNQPQHF. CDR3 bases: TGTGCCAGTAGTATCCCGCGACAGGGGGGCAATCAGCCCCAGCATTTT.

The J gene is TRBJ1-1, the V gene TRBV30; D is unclear. The germline CDR1 and CDR2 sequences are GTSNPN and SVGIG (reference sequence). The CDR3 loop spans 10 amino acids. The V gene lost 3 bases and the J gene lost 10 bases, with 9 bases spanning the gap. CDR3 region: CAWSLAGAFF. For the CDR3, the DNA is TGTGCCTGGAGCCTCGCCGGAGCTTTCTTT. Variable domain in full (rest from reference TRBV30 and TRBJ1-1): SQTIHQWPATLVQPVGSPLSLECTVEGTSNPNLYWYRQAAGRGLQLLFYSVGIGQISSEVPQNLSASRPQDRQFILSSKKLLLSDSGFYLCAWSLAGAFFGQGTRLTVV.

V gene TRBV28 combines with J gene TRBJ1-1; weak D call: TRBD1 (5 bases). CDR3 size: 18 residues. Germline V gene lookup returns CDR1 MDHEN and CDR2 SYDVKM. V lost 7 bases and J 4 bases, leaving 28 bases between the germline ends. In nucleotides, the CDR3 is TGTGCCAGCACTCGTAATGGACAACGAGGGATGAGCGGCACTGAAGCTTTCTTT. The encoded protein is CASTRNGQRGMSGTEAFF.

This chain joins TRBV4-3 and TRBJ2-1, with 8 bases that match TRBD2. V lost 4 bases and J lost 5; bases outside the gene matches: 13. The CDR3 contains 17 residues. In germline, CDR1 is LGHNA, CDR2 YSLEER. In DNA form, the CDR3 reads TGCGCCAGCAGCCGGAGCACGACCGGGGGGGCTGACAATGAGCAGTTCTTC. Its protein product is CASSRSTTGGADNEQFF.

The genes are TRBV5-4 and TRBJ2-7; 7 positions match TRBD1. After removal of 4 bases from V and 0 bases from J, the junction contained 10 bases not matched to a gene. Germline values: CDR1 SGHNT, CDR2 YYREEE (reference sequence). The CDR3 contains 16 residues. The chain's CDR3 is CASSPQQGSSSYEQYF. DNA of the CDR3: TGTGCCAGCAGCCCTCAACAGGGGTCGAGCTCCTACGAGCAGTACTTC.

The V and J genes are TRBV6-5 and TRBJ2-5; a possible D gene is TRBD1 (5 bases). CDR1 is MNHEY and CDR2 is SVGAGI in the germline V gene. This CDR3 is built from 14 residues. Trimming pared 5 bases from V and 1 base from J, leaving 11 bases between. The CDR3 DNA reads TGTGCCAGCAGTAGACAGAATTCCCAAGAGACCCAGTACTTC. Its translation: CASSRQNSQETQYF.

The chain employs TRBV4-3 and TRBJ1-1; 8 bases line up with TRBD1. The V gene's germline CDR1 is LGHNA and CDR2 YSLEER. The CDR3 covers 16 residues. The V and J ends lost 0 bases and 3 bases, in that order; junction bases with no gene match: 6. The CDR3 is CASSQDRGRGDTEAFF. For the CDR3, the DNA is TGCGCCAGCAGCCAAGACAGGGGGCGCGGAGACACTGAAGCTTTCTTT.

This sequence joins TRBV7-9 and TRBJ2-1, with a possible D match to TRBD2 (6 bases). From germline, CDR1 is SEHNR and CDR2 FQNEAQ (reference sequence). Trimming took off 6 bases at V and 6 bases at J, with 21 bases between the two ends. This CDR3 is 16 amino acids long. CDR3 nucleotides: TGTGCCAGCAGTCCGAACCGACTAGGAGTCCGCAATGAGCAGTTCTTC. Translating gives CASSPNRLGVRNEQFF.

The genes are TRBV9 and TRBJ2-7; 7 nucleotides align to TRBD2. V shed 0 bases, J shed 1 base, and the junction held 4 bases outside the gene matches. The CDR3 runs 15 residues. The germline V gene encodes CDR1 SGDLS and CDR2 YYNGEE. The CDR3 loop is CASSVGSSGSYEQYF. CDR3 DNA sequence: TGTGCCAGCAGCGTAGGTAGTAGCGGGTCCTACGAGCAGTACTTC.

CDR3 coding DNA: TGTGCCAGCACTCAGGATTTGAACACTGAAGCTTTCTTT. Amino acids: CASTQDLNTEAFF. The rearrangement links TRBV14 to TRBJ1-1; D ambiguous. From germline, CDR1 is SGHDN and CDR2 FVKESK. V was cut by 7 bases and J by 0 bases, with 9 bases left in between. The CDR3 contains 13 residues. Combining the CDR3 with reference TRBV14 and TRBJ1-1 gives the whole variable domain EAGVTQFPSHSVIEKGQTVTLRCDPISGHDNLYWYRRVMGKEIKFLLHFVKESKQDESGMPNNRFLAERTGGTYSTLKVQPAELEDSGVYFCASTQDLNTEAFFGQGTRLTVV.

The rearrangement joins TRBV28 to TRBJ2-7; the D is unclear. Per the germline V gene, CDR1 is MDHEN and CDR2 is SYDVKM. The CDR3 covers 12 residues. With 6 bases removed from V and 3 bases from J, the gap between germline ends came to 9 bases. The CDR3 spells CASSQISYEQYF. The CDR3 region has the DNA TGTGCCAGCAGCCAGATCAGCTACGAGCAGTACTTC.